In its sample, the clone carrying this T cell receptor beta chain was seen many times. The CDR3 has 14 amino acids. V dropped 0 bases and J dropped 3; count of bases not matched to a gene: 3. CDR1 and CDR2 (germline): DFQATT, SNEGSKA (reference sequence). TCRdb analysed the RT-PCR reads with MiXCR anew, one entry per CDR3 protein. The sample includes about 680,000 distinct CDR3 sequences, 14% seen only once; the top ten take 3.6%. The sequence derives from a female donor in good health, serving as a healthy control. The sequenced material came from memory CD4+ T cells from blood. The chain uses TRBV20-1 and TRBJ2-7; 9 nucleotides agree with TRBD2. CDR3 sequence (DNA): TGCAGTGCTAGAGAGGGTAGCGGGAGCTACGAGCAGTACTTC. It encodes CSAREGSGSYEQYF.